The present entry profiles one TCR beta chain with its context. What it binds is unknown. This CDR3 comprises 15 residues. Germline-derived CDR1 and CDR2 are LNHDA and SQIVND (reference sequence). Trimming at V came to 5 bases and at J to 7 bases, leaving 12 bases not matched to a gene. CD8 cells regarded as naive lacked CD45RO, were positively chosen for CCR7, and omitted terminally differentiated effector memory CD45RA+ cells. The data derive from a study of shared clonotypes between healthy human individuals. Study at large: Each donor's CD4 naive and CD4 memory cells filled three plates apiece, CD8 naive two, and CD8 memory one. Study findings and constraints: Researchers sampled blood only, noting tissue repertoires likely differ.

Genomic DNA per cell subset filled all wells of several immunoSEQ plates. Using immunoSEQ multiplex PCR, the repertoire was profiled, and TCRdb retains in-frame clones only, with some absent. The repertoire holds 2 million or so clones, about 95% seen once, with roughly 1% in the top ten. The sample consisted of naive CD8+ T cells sorted from blood. This sequence originates from a man between 18 and 35 years old in good health. The chain is built from TRBV19 and TRBJ2-3; 7 bases are a match to TRBD2. CDR3 residues: CASSRPQLAEYTQYF. The CDR3 DNA reads TGTGCCAGTAGTCGCCCCCAGCTAGCGGAGTATACGCAGTATTTT.